These T cell receptor beta chains were read from a single sample in a study of T cells in Graves' hyperthyroidism and ophthalmopathy. TCRdb used MiXCR to reprocess the multiplex PCR reads, holding one entry per CDR3 protein. The sample gives fewer than 350,000 distinct CDR3 sequences, around a sixth of which show up once; less than 65% is in the top ten. Sequenced material: blood. These receptors were obtained from a woman aged 50 to 60 with Graves' hyperthyroidism. The conserved cysteine and the conserved F or W are not part of the CDR3 here.

TRBV28 ASSPPVGSGNTIY
TRBV2 ASSDGGGRSGANVLT
TRBV7-9 ASSLVAVYGYT
TRBV28 ASSLPQGRNQPQH
TRBV6-1 ASSPRANEQF
TRBV4-2 ASSRGQAGSNYGYT
TRBV6-1 ASRGTGINEQF
TRBV28 ASSLYSGTSQVGQPQH
TRBV6-5 ASSYSSRFRVGTGELF
TRBV11-2 ASRGGYYNEQF
TRBV5-1 ASSQEPAYEQF
TRBV18 ASSETGRNEKLF
TRBV24-1 ATTAWGGSNQPQH
TRBV24-1 ATSDLGGTSYNEQF
TRBV4-1 ASSQAGQDYNEQF
TRBV7-3 ASSLSAGRFDTQY
TRBV5-5 ASSSGRNTGELF
TRBV20-1 SARRLAGEGGGYT
TRBV30 AWIPGQIPNEQF
TRBV11-2 ASSLVITETQY
TRBV20-1 SASGVAGENEAF
TRBV7-9 ASSDAREKLF
TRBV19 ASSNTYRGVGTEAF
TRBV6-2/TRBV6-3 ASSYPTGVLDNQPQH
TRBV5-6 ASSSTGIETQY
TRBV6-6 ASSYSGGHTGELF
TRBV6-4 ASSALAGGFDTQY
TRBV6-6 ASSYSSPGGPRNTEAF
TRBV30 ASRTVNSPLH
TRBV12-3/TRBV12-4 ASTASSAWEQY
TRBV7-2 ASRQGPGNTIY
TRBV5-1 ASSPRAGDTGELF
TRBV12-3/TRBV12-4 ASSPWGENNEQF
TRBV11-2 ASSRLAGVPEQF
TRBV29-1 SAAGLTGTSVETQY
TRBV19 ASIQRTGGMINTEAF
TRBV7-6 ASSLGQSSYEQY